This paragraph reports one TCR beta chain. The target antigen is unknown. At one boundary the junction diverges from the germline segment, which might be a read error. The CDR3 has 11 amino acids. The germline CDR1 and CDR2 sequences are SGHVS and FNYEAQ. The sample belongs to a study of cytomegalovirus exposure and HLA in healthy donors. Study observations and caveats: When the data were analyzed later, several of the most significant clusters appeared to be linked to common viral pathogens. Reportedly, TCR beta sequences accurately predicted HLA-A and HLA-B alleles in most subjects. By a later analysis, the bulk of CMV-associated TCR beta chains appeared HLA-restricted.

With 60 Vbeta and 13 Jbeta primers, the PCR was carried out. TCRdb keeps only in-frame clones here, not all; method: immunoSEQ multiplex PCR. The sample shows under 200,000 clones, roughly 79% of them seen only once. The receptor's source is a male donor in good health and CMV-seropositive. This sequence joins TRBV7-6 and TRBJ2-1; perhaps TRBD2 as D (5 bases). The sequencing input was PBMCs. CDR3 nucleotide sequence: TGTGCCAGCAGCTTTGGGGATATGGGAGTCTTC. Its protein is CASSFGDMGVF.